Below, 17 T cell receptor beta chains from the same sample are listed, as sequenced in a study of beta chain features in type 1 diabetes. Every isolated RNA sample was fully reverse transcribed, so sequencing captured expressed TCRB transcripts. Sequencing used immunoSEQ multiplex PCR; TCRdb keeps in-frame clones, though not all of them. Of nearly 250,000 clones in the sample, less than 15% were seen once. The material sequenced was naive CD4+ T cells from blood. All receptors come from a woman between 40 and 55 years old in good health.

This clone was observed a handful of times. The chain combines TRBV25-1 with TRBJ2-1; TRBD1 is a possible D gene (6 bases). In germline, CDR1 is MGHDK, CDR2 SYGVNS. V was cut by 2 bases and J by 0 bases, with 11 bases left in between. CDR3 length equals 16 residues. The DNA for the CDR3 is TGTGCCAGCAGTGAACATCAGGGGAGCTCCTACAATGAGCAGTTCTTC. Protein: CASSEHQGSSYNEQFF.

The genes are TRBV9 and TRBJ2-5; 7 bases align to TRBD1. J was trimmed by 5 bases and V by 4 bases; bases with no gene match: 5. CDR3 size: 13 residues. CDR1 is SGDLS, CDR2 YYNGEE, per germline. CDR3 region: CASSPGTEETQYF. The CDR3 nucleotides are TGTGCCAGCAGCCCAGGGACAGAGGAGACCCAGTACTTC.

This clone came up a few times. The V gene is TRBV6-1, the J gene TRBJ2-5, with 12 bases that match TRBD1. Per germline, CDR1 MNHNS and CDR2 SASEGT. J gave up 4 bases and V 4 bases, and 4 bases lay outside the gene matches. CDR3 length: 15 residues. The CDR3 protein is CASSAGTGGRETQYF. CDR3 coding DNA: TGTGCCAGCAGTGCCGGGACAGGGGGCCGAGAGACCCAGTACTTC.

This clone was detected only a few times. This chain links TRBV19 with TRBJ2-2, with D perhaps TRBD2 (5 bases). V was cut by 5 bases and J by 6 bases, with 13 bases left in between. The CDR3 has 14 residues. Germline V gene lookup returns CDR1 LNHDA and CDR2 SQIVND (reference sequence). In nucleotides, the CDR3 is TGTGCCAGTAGTGGCGGGTATAGGGCCGGGGAGCTGTTTTTT. This sequence encodes CASSGGYRAGELFF.

This clone was found a few times. The chain uses TRBV19 and TRBJ2-7; TRBD2 matches at 8 bases. CDR1 and CDR2 from the germline V gene are LNHDA and SQIVND (reference sequence). CDR3 length: 15 amino acids. J gave up 6 bases and V 1 base, and 8 bases lay outside the gene matches. This CDR3 is CASSIVPGGAVEQYF. As DNA, the CDR3 is TGTGCCAGTAGTATAGTGCCCGGGGGGGCCGTCGAGCAGTACTTC.

In this sample, this clone turned up a few times. The rearrangement uses TRBV5-6 and TRBJ2-7; 12 bases are shared with TRBD2. The CDR3 sequence is 18 residues long. Germline CDR1 and CDR2: SGHDT and YYEEEE. After removal of 6 bases from V and 0 bases from J, the junction contained 13 bases not matched to a gene. In DNA form, the CDR3 reads TGTGCCAGCACCATCAGCCCTAGCGGGGGGGTTCCCTCCTACGAGCAGTACTTC. Translated: CASTISPSGGVPSYEQYF.

This chain uses TRBV7-2 with TRBJ2-2, with 7 bases fitting TRBD1. Germline values: CDR1 SGHTA, CDR2 FQGNSA. J lost 5 bases, V lost 5 bases, and 5 bases had no gene match. This CDR3 region has 14 residues. CDR3 sequence: CASSRDSPTGELFF. In nucleotides, the CDR3 is TGTGCCAGCAGCCGGGACAGCCCTACCGGGGAGCTGTTTTTT.

The V call is TRBV10-1, the J call TRBJ1-2, with TRBD1 matching 7 bases. In germline, CDR1 is WNHNN, CDR2 SYGVQD (reference sequence). The CDR3 extends over 13 amino acids. Germline trimming cut 4 bases from V and 2 bases from J; bases unmatched to any gene: 1. CDR3 loop: CASSATGNYGYTF. The DNA for the CDR3 is TGCGCCAGCAGTGCGACAGGGAACTATGGCTACACCTTC.

The CDR3 DNA reads TGTGCCACGCAGGACAGCGAATACAATGAGCAGTTCTTC. Protein sequence: CATQDSEYNEQFF. V and J are TRBV19 and TRBJ2-1; a weak D match, TRBD1 (6 bases). V lost 10 bases to trimming and J lost 4 bases, with 14 bases between them. This CDR3 comprises 13 residues. Germline assignment: CDR1 LNHDA and CDR2 SQIVND (reference sequence). Based on the CDR3 plus reference TRBV19 and TRBJ2-1, the full variable domain is DGGITQSPKYLFRKEGQNVTLSCEQNLNHDAMYWYRQDPGQGLRLIYYSQIVNDFQKGDIAEGYSVSREKKESFPLTVTSAQKNPTAFYLCATQDSEYNEQFFGPGTRLTVL.

This clone was recorded a few times. Other DNA sequences in the same sample also yield this CDR3. The CDR3 DNA sequence: TGCGCCAGCAGCGCAGGACAATTGAACACTGAAGCTTTCTTT. Residues: CASSAGQLNTEAFF. The chain carries TRBV5-1 and TRBJ1-1; tentatively, D is TRBD1 (5 bases). Germline assignment: CDR1 SGHRS and CDR2 YFSETQ. Between the trimmed V and J ends, which lost 4 bases and 0 bases, there was a span of 10 bases. The CDR3 sequence is 14 residues long.

This clone was counted between two and nine times. J is TRBJ1-1 and V is TRBV23-1; 7 bases agree with TRBD1. TRBV23-1 falls under the ORF class, with uncertain function. This CDR3 comprises 16 residues. The trim removed 3 bases at V and 4 bases at J, leaving 11 bases unmatched. CDR3 bases: TGCGCCAGCAGTCATCCGACACAGGGGAGGTTCACTGAAGCTTTCTTT. This sequence encodes CASSHPTQGRFTEAFF.

This chain links TRBV27 with TRBJ2-7; possible D gene TRBD1, 5 bases. CDR1 is MNHEY, CDR2 SMNVEV, per germline (reference sequence). The V end was cut by 6 bases, the J end by 0 bases, with 18 bases between. The CDR3 runs 16 residues. The CDR3 is CASSLYSRGSSYEQYF. DNA for the CDR3: TGTGCCAGCAGCCTTTATAGTAGGGGCAGCTCCTACGAGCAGTACTTC.

In its sample, this clone was seen a few times. The genes are TRBV29-1 and TRBJ2-1; TRBD2 aligns across 9 bases. The CDR3 extends over 15 amino acids. Germline V gene data show CDR1 as SQVTM and CDR2 as ANQGSEA. V lost 8 bases to trimming and J lost 0 bases; unmatched junction nucleotides: 8. In nucleotides, the CDR3 is TGCAGCACCAGGACTAGCGTGAGCTCCTACAATGAGCAGTTCTTC. Translated: CSTRTSVSSYNEQFF.

This clone was seen only a few times. This chain uses TRBV5-1 with TRBJ2-7, with D possibly TRBD2 on 6 matching bases. V shed 0 bases and J shed 6 bases, with 19 bases lying between them. The CDR3 extends over 16 amino acids. Germline V CDR1 and CDR2: SGHRS, YFSETQ. For the CDR3, the DNA is TGCGCCAGCAGCTTGGGGCGAGTAGTTGGAGGGAGCGAGCAGTACTTC. Protein sequence: CASSLGRVVGGSEQYF.

About this clone itself: This same CDR3 is encoded by further DNA sequences in the sample. The rearrangement uses TRBV5-1 and TRBJ2-3; no definite D call. The CDR3 covers 14 residues. CDR1 is SGHRS and CDR2 is YFSETQ in the germline V gene. The V and J ends lost 0 bases and 5 bases respectively, with 10 bases between them. DNA of the CDR3: TGCGCCAGCAGCTTGGGCGGCTCTGGAGATACGCAGTATTTT. It yields the protein CASSLGGSGDTQYF.

This clone was picked up a small number of times. The genes are TRBV19 and TRBJ1-1; D gene unclear. V was trimmed by 3 bases and J by 0 bases, leaving 11 bases between them. Germline V CDR1 and CDR2: LNHDA, SQIVND (reference sequence). The CDR3 extends over 15 amino acids. The CDR3 region has the DNA TGTGCCAGTAGTATTCTCGGGGTCATGAACACTGAAGCTTTCTTT. Encoded protein: CASSILGVMNTEAFF.

This clone was recorded many times. This chain connects TRBV29-1 to TRBJ2-4; D is uncertain. There are 12 residues in the CDR3. The germline V gene has CDR1 SQVTM and CDR2 ANQGSEA. V dropped 2 bases and J dropped 9 bases, with 11 bases sitting between them. The chain's CDR3 is CSVETPSRIQYF. CDR3 nucleotides: TGCAGCGTTGAAACCCCCTCGCGCATTCAGTACTTC. The variable domain in full, completed from reference TRBV29-1 and TRBJ2-4, reads SAVISQKPSRDICQRGTSLTIQCQVDSQVTMMFWYRQQPGQSLTLIATANQGSEATYESGFVIDKFPISRPNLTFSTLTVSNMSPEDSSIYLCSVETPSRIQYFGAGTRLSVL.